This T cell receptor beta chain is from a study of vaccination and CD4 T cells after COVID-19. About the research overall: Control cultures used a CEFX viral epitope pool, an HIV-1 Nef peptide pool, or no peptide.

Treatment noted: roughly 10-day PBMC culture with coronavirus spike peptide pools or control peptides (ViraFEST assay). Pre-COVID-19 pandemic sampling (2011-2018) yielded the unexposed donor's CD4+ T cells. For ViraFEST, peptide pools expanded antigen-specific T cells, after which the TCRs were sequenced. Germline-derived CDR1 and CDR2 are LGHDT and YNNKEL (reference sequence). This CDR3 is built from 14 residues. The germline V and J ends were trimmed by 0 bases and 7 bases, with 7 bases remaining between them. In regard to this clonotype: Its antigen remains unidentified.

Oncomine TCR Beta short-read sequencing was applied to DNA from cultured CD4+ T cells. TCRdb reanalysed the PCR reads using MiXCR and keeps one entry per CDR3 protein. Of several thousand distinct CDR3 sequences listed, around 50% are singletons. Sequenced material: CD4+ T cells from blood, cultured in vitro. The V gene is TRBV3-1, the J gene TRBJ1-6; D call uncertain. The TCR was taken from a human donor in good health. CDR3 loop: CASSQDNQNSPLHF. In DNA form, the CDR3 reads TGTGCCAGCAGCCAAGATAATCAAAATTCACCCCTCCACTTT.